Listed below are T cell receptor beta chains from one sample, sequenced in a study of T-cell reconstitution after alpha-beta-depleted transplantation in children. One entry per CDR3 protein results from TCRdb running MiXCR on the PCR reads. Of approximately 79,000 distinct CDR3 sequences in the sample, 15% to 20% were seen once. This material consisted of PBMCs, mostly from graft donor cells, taken 360 days after TCRalphabeta/CD19-depleted stem cell transplant. These receptor sequences come from a male patient aged 2 to 9 who had a stem cell transplant for acute lymphoblastic leukemia, so the T cells may come from the graft donor. The CDR3 runs from the conserved cysteine through the conserved F or W. A D gene is named only where the DNA matches it firmly. Not every row has a clone size; where given, it reads once, few, many or a size class.

abundance: NA
d_gene: TRBD2
j_gene: TRBJ2-7
v_gene: TRBV12-3/TRBV12-4
CDR3nt: TGTGCCAGCAGACCGAGCGGGGACTACGAGCAGTACTTC
CDR3aa: CASRPSGDYEQYF

abundance: few
d_gene: NA
j_gene: TRBJ2-7
v_gene: TRBV20-1
CDR3nt: TGCAGTGCTAGTAACTGGAGGGAGCAGTACTTC
CDR3aa: CSASNWREQYF

abundance: NA
d_gene: NA
j_gene: TRBJ2-7
v_gene: TRBV11-3
CDR3nt: TGTGCCAGCAGAAGAGGGGGTGCCTACGAGCAGTACTTC
CDR3aa: CASRRGGAYEQYF

abundance: NA
d_gene: NA
j_gene: TRBJ2-7
v_gene: TRBV2
CDR3nt: TGTGCCAGCAGTCCTGGGGTCGCCGGCGAGCAGTACTTC
CDR3aa: CASSPGVAGEQYF

abundance: few
d_gene: NA
j_gene: TRBJ2-7
v_gene: TRBV5-6
CDR3nt: TGTGCCAGCAGCTGGGAGGGGGCTAACTCCTACGAGCAGTACTTC
CDR3aa: CASSWEGANSYEQYF

abundance: medium-sized
d_gene: TRBD1
j_gene: TRBJ2-2
v_gene: TRBV2
CDR3nt: TGTGCCAGCGGACCGGGACAGACTAACACCGGGGAGCTGTTTTTT
CDR3aa: CASGPGQTNTGELFF

abundance: few
d_gene: TRBD1
j_gene: TRBJ1-1
v_gene: TRBV20-1
CDR3nt: TGCAGTGCTAGAGAAGGTGACAGGGCGAACACTGAAGCTTTCTTT
CDR3aa: CSAREGDRANTEAFF

abundance: many
d_gene: TRBD1
j_gene: TRBJ1-1
v_gene: TRBV6-5
CDR3nt: TGTGCCAGCAGTTCTTTCGGACAGGGGGCCACTGAAGCTTTCTTT
CDR3aa: CASSSFGQGATEAFF

abundance: few
d_gene: NA
j_gene: TRBJ2-3
v_gene: TRBV6-6
CDR3nt: TGTGCCAGCAGTTACTGGGGAGCAGATACGCAGTATTTT
CDR3aa: CASSYWGADTQYF

abundance: many
d_gene: NA
j_gene: TRBJ2-3
v_gene: TRBV5-1
CDR3nt: TGCGCCAGCAGCTTGGGGCAGTCAGATACGCAGTATTTT
CDR3aa: CASSLGQSDTQYF

abundance: few
d_gene: TRBD2
j_gene: TRBJ2-3
v_gene: TRBV2
CDR3nt: TGTGCCAGCAGTGCCCTAGCGGGTTTCACAGATACGCAGTATTTT
CDR3aa: CASSALAGFTDTQYF

abundance: NA
d_gene: NA
j_gene: TRBJ2-1
v_gene: TRBV12-3/TRBV12-4
CDR3nt: TGTGCCATCAGTTTAGGGCCTGTAGGTAGCGGAGGCAATGAGCAGTTCTTC
CDR3aa: CAISLGPVGSGGNEQFF

abundance: NA
d_gene: NA
j_gene: TRBJ1-6
v_gene: TRBV7-9
CDR3nt: TGTGCCAGCAGTGGCGGTCATTCACCCCTCCACTTT
CDR3aa: CASSGGHSPLHF

abundance: once
d_gene: NA
j_gene: TRBJ2-1
v_gene: TRBV5-1
CDR3nt: TGCGCCAGCAGCTTTGGTGGGACTTCCTACAATGAGCAGTTCTTC
CDR3aa: CASSFGGTSYNEQFF

abundance: NA
d_gene: NA
j_gene: TRBJ2-3
v_gene: TRBV4-2
CDR3nt: TGTGCCAGCAGCCAAGATGCGGAGGTAGATACGCAGTATTTT
CDR3aa: CASSQDAEVDTQYF

abundance: NA
d_gene: NA
j_gene: TRBJ2-7
v_gene: TRBV4-1
CDR3nt: TGCGCCAGCAGCCAAGACTCACCGAGGGGGGACCCCTACGAGCAGTACTTC
CDR3aa: CASSQDSPRGDPYEQYF

abundance: NA
d_gene: TRBD1
j_gene: TRBJ2-2
v_gene: TRBV5-1
CDR3nt: TGCGCCAGCAGCTCCGCAGGGGGCGCCAACGGGGAGCTGTTTTTT
CDR3aa: CASSSAGGANGELFF

abundance: few
d_gene: TRBD2
j_gene: TRBJ2-7
v_gene: TRBV7-8
CDR3nt: TGTGCCAGCAGCCGTACTAGCGGGAGCCTCTACGAGCAGTACTTC
CDR3aa: CASSRTSGSLYEQYF

abundance: few
d_gene: NA
j_gene: TRBJ2-2
v_gene: TRBV3-1
CDR3nt: TGTGCCAGCAGCCAAGAAACTTACACCGGGGAGCTGTTTTTT
CDR3aa: CASSQETYTGELFF

abundance: NA
d_gene: TRBD2
j_gene: TRBJ2-3
v_gene: TRBV3-1
CDR3nt: TGTGCCAGCGGCCCAACTAGCGGGAAAGATACGCAGTATTTT
CDR3aa: CASGPTSGKDTQYF

abundance: NA
d_gene: TRBD2
j_gene: TRBJ2-5
v_gene: TRBV6-5
CDR3nt: TGTGCCAGCAGTTACTCCTCCCTAGCGGGAGGACAAGAGACCCAGTACTTC
CDR3aa: CASSYSSLAGGQETQYF

abundance: NA
d_gene: TRBD2
j_gene: TRBJ2-1
v_gene: TRBV5-1
CDR3nt: TGCGCCAGCAGCTTGAGGCTAGCGGGAGGGAACAATGAGCAGTTCTTC
CDR3aa: CASSLRLAGGNNEQFF

abundance: NA
d_gene: NA
j_gene: TRBJ2-3
v_gene: TRBV21-1
CDR3nt: TGTGCCAGCATGACTCCCAAATCCGATACGCAGTATTTT
CDR3aa: CASMTPKSDTQYF

abundance: many
d_gene: TRBD2
j_gene: TRBJ2-1
v_gene: TRBV11-3
CDR3nt: TGTGCCAGCAGCTTAGGAGCGACTAGCGGGAGAGAGCAGTTCTTC
CDR3aa: CASSLGATSGREQFF